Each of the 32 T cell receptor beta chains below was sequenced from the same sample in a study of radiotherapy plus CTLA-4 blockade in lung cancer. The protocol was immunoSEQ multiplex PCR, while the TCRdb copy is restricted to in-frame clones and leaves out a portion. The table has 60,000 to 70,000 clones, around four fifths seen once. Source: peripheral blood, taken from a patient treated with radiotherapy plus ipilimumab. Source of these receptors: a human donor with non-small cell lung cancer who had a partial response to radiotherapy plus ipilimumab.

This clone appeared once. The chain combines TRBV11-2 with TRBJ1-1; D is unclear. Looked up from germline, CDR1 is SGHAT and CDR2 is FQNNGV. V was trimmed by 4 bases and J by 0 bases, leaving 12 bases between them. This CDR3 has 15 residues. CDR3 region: CASSSPGTVNTEAFF. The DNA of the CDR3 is TGTGCCAGCAGCTCCCCCGGTACGGTGAACACTGAAGCTTTCTTT. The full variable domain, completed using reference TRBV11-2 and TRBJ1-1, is EAGVAQSPRYKIIEKRQSVAFWCNPISGHATLYWYQQILGQGPKLLIQFQNNGVVDDSQLPKDRFSAERLKGVDSTLKIQPAKLEDSAVYLCASSSPGTVNTEAFFGQGTRLTVV.

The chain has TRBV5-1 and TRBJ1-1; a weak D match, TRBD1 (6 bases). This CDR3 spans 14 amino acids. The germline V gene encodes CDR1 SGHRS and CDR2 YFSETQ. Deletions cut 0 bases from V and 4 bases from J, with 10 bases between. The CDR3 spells CASSLDSGVTEAFF. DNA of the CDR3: TGCGCCAGCAGCTTGGATTCAGGGGTCACTGAAGCTTTCTTT.

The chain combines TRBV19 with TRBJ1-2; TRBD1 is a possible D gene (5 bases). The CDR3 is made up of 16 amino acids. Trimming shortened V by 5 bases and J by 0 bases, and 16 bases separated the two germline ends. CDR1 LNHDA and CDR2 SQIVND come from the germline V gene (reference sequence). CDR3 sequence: CASSPPWGGTNYGYTF. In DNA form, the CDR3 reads TGTGCCAGTAGTCCCCCCTGGGGGGGGACTAACTATGGCTACACCTTC.

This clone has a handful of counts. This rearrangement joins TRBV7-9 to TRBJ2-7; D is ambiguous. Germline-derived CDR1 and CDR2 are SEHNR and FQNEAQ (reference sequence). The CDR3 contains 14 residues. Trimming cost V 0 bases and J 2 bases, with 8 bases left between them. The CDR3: CASSLAASTYEQYF. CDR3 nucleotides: TGTGCCAGCAGCTTAGCGGCCAGTACCTACGAGCAGTACTTC.

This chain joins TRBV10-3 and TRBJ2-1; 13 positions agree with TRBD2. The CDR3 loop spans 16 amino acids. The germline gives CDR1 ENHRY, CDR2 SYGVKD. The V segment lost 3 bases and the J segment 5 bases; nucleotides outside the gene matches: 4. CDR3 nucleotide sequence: TGTGCCATCAGTGAACCCGGGACTAGCGGGAACAATGAGCAGTTCTTC. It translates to CAISEPGTSGNNEQFF.

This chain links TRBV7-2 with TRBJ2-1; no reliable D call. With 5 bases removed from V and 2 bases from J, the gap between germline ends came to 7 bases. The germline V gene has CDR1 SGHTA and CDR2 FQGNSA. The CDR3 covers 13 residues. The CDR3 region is CASSPNTYNEQFF. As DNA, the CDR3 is TGTGCCAGCAGCCCCAACACCTACAATGAGCAGTTCTTC.

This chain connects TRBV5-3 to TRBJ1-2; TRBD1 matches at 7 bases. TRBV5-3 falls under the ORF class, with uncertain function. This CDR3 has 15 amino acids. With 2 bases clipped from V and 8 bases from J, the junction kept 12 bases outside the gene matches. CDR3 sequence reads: CARSFADRRRRGYTF. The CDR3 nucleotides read TGTGCCAGAAGCTTTGCGGACAGGAGAAGGCGGGGCTACACCTTC.

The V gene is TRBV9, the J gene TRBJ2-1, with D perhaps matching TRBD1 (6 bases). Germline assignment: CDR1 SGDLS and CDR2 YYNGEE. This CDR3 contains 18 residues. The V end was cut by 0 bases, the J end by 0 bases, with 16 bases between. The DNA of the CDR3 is TGTGCCAGCAGCGTAGATCGTCCTGGGGGCTCCTCCTACAATGAGCAGTTCTTC. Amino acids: CASSVDRPGGSSYNEQFF.

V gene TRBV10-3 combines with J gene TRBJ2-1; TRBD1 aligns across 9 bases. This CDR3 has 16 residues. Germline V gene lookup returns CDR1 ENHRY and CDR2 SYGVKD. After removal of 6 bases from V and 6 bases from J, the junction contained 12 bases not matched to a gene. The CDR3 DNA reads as TGTGCCATCAGCGGGGACAGGGCTAGGGTTGGCAATGAGCAGTTCTTC. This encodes CAISGDRARVGNEQFF.

This CDR3 reads CASSLALRYEQYF. The CDR3 bases are TGTGCCAGCAGCTTAGCATTGCGCTACGAGCAGTACTTC. The chain recombines TRBV7-8 with TRBJ2-7; D is unresolved. Germline V gene data show CDR1 as SGHVS and CDR2 as FQNEAQ. V was cut by 0 bases and J by 3 bases, with 6 bases left in between. The CDR3 extends over 13 amino acids.

CDR3 in DNA: TGTGCCAGCAGTGTTGGGGGAGGCACTGAAGCTTTCTTT. Translated, it gives CASSVGGGTEAFF. The chain joins TRBV2 to TRBJ1-1; D is possibly TRBD1 (5 bases). V lost 4 bases and J lost 4, with 10 bases in between. In germline, CDR1 is SNHLY, CDR2 FYNNEI. The CDR3 spans 13 residues.

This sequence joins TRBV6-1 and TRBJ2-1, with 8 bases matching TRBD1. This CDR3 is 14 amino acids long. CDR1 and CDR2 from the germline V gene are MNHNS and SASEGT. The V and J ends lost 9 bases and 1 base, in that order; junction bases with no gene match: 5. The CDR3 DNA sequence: TGTGCCAGTAATGACAGGGGTTCCTACAATGAGCAGTTCTTC. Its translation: CASNDRGSYNEQFF.

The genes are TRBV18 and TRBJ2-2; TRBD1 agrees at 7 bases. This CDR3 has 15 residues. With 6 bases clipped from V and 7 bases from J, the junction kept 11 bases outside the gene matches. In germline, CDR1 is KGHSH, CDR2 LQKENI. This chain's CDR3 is CASSPGQGVDGELFF. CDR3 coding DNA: TGTGCCAGCTCCCCCGGGCAGGGGGTCGACGGGGAGCTGTTTTTT.

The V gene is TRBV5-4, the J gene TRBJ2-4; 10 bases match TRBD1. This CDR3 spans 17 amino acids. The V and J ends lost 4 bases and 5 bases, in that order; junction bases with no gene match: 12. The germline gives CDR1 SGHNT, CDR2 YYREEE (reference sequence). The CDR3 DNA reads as TGTGCCAGCAGCCCCCGACAGGGGGCTAGTCGGGAAAACATTCAGTACTTC. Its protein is CASSPRQGASRENIQYF.

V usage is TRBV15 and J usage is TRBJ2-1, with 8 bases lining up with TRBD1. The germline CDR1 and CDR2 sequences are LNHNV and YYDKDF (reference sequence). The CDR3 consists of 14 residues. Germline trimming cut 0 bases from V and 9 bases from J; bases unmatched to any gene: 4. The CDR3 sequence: CATSRDDRGREQFF. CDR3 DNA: TGTGCCACCAGCAGAGATGACAGGGGTCGTGAGCAGTTCTTC.

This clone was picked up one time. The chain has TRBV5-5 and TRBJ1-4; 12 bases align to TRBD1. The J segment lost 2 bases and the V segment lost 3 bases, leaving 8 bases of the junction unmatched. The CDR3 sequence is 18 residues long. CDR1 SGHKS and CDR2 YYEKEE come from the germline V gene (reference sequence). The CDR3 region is CASSSHRDRGRTNEKLFF. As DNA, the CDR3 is TGTGCCAGCAGCTCTCACCGGGACAGGGGGCGGACTAATGAAAAACTGTTTTTT.

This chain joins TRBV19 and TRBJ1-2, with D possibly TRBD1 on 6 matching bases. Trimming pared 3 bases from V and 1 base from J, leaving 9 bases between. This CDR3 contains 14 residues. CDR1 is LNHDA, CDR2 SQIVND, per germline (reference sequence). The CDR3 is CASSIRQVNYGYTF. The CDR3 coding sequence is TGTGCCAGTAGTATCAGACAGGTTAACTATGGCTACACCTTC.

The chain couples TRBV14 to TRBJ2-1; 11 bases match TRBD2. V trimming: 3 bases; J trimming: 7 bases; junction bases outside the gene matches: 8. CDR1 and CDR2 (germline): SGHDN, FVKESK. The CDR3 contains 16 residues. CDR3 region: CASSHQTSGSMNEQFF. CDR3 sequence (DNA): TGTGCCAGCAGCCACCAAACTAGCGGGAGTATGAATGAGCAGTTCTTC. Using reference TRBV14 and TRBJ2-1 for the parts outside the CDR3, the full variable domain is EAGVTQFPSHSVIEKGQTVTLRCDPISGHDNLYWYRRVMGKEIKFLLHFVKESKQDESGMPNNRFLAERTGGTYSTLKVQPAELEDSGVYFCASSHQTSGSMNEQFFGPGTRLTVL.

In nucleotides, the CDR3 is TGTGCCATCAGTGCCAGCCCAGCTGGAGCCGGGGAGCTGTTTTTT. Protein product: CAISASPAGAGELFF. The chain carries TRBV10-3 and TRBJ2-2; D uncertain. CDR3 size: 15 residues. Trimming stripped 4 bases from V and 6 bases from J, with 15 bases between. Germline V CDR1 and CDR2: ENHRY, SYGVKD.

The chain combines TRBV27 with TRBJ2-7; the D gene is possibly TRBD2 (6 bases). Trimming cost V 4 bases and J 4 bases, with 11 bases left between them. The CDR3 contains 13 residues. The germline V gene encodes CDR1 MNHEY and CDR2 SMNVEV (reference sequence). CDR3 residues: CASSWRGNYEQYF. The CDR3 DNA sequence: TGTGCCAGCAGTTGGAGGGGCAATTACGAGCAGTACTTC.

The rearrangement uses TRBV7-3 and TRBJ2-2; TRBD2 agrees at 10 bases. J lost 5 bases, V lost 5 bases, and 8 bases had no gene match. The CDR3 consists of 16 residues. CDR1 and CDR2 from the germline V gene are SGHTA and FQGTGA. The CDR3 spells CASSRSGREGTGELFF. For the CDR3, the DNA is TGTGCCAGCAGCCGAAGCGGGAGGGAGGGGACCGGGGAGCTGTTTTTT.

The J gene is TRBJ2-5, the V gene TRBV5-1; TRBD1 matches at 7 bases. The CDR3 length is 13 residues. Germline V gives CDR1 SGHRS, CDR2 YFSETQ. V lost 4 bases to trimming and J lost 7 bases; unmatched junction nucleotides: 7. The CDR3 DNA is TGCGCCAGCAGCACCGGACAGGCTGGGACCCAGTACTTC. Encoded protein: CASSTGQAGTQYF.

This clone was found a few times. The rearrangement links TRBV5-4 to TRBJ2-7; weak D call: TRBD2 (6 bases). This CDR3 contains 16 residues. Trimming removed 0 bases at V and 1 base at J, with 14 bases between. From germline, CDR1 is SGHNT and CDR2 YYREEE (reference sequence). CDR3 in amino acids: CASSLASGAESYEQYF. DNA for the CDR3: TGTGCCAGCAGCTTGGCCTCGGGAGCGGAGTCCTACGAGCAGTACTTC.

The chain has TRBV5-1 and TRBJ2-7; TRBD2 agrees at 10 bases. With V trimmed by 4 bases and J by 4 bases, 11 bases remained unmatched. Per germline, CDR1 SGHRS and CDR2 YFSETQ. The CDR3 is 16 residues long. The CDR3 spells CASSGSYSGRVYEQYF. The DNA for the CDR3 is TGCGCCAGCAGCGGAAGCTACAGCGGGAGGGTGTACGAGCAGTACTTC.

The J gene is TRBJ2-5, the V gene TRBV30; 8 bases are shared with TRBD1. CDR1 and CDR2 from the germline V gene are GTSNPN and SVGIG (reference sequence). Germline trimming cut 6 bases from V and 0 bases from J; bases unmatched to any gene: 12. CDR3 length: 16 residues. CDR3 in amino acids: CACSPGTGLYQETQYF. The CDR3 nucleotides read TGTGCCTGCTCCCCCGGGACAGGCCTGTACCAAGAGACCCAGTACTTC.

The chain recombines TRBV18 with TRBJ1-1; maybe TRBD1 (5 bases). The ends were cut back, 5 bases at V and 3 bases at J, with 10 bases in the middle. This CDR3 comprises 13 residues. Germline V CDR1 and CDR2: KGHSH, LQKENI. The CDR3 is CASSAGSDTEAFF. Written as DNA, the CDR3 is TGTGCCAGCTCAGCAGGGTCGGACACTGAAGCTTTCTTT. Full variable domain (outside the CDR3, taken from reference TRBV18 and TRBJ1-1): NAGVMQNPRHLVRRRGQEARLRCSPMKGHSHVYWYRQLPEEGLKFMVYLQKENIIDESGMPKERFSAEFPKEGPSILRIQQVVRGDSAAYFCASSAGSDTEAFFGQGTRLTVV.

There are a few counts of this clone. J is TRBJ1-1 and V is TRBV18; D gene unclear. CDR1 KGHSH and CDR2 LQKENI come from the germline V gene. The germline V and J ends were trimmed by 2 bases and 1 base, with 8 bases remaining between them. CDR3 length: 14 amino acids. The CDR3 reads CASSPVQKNTEAFF. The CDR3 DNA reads TGTGCCAGCTCACCAGTTCAGAAGAACACTGAAGCTTTCTTT.

The CDR3 coding sequence is TGTGCCAGCAGCCCGGGACAGGGGGGAGAGACCCAGTACTTC. Encoded protein: CASSPGQGGETQYF. The J gene is TRBJ2-5, the V gene TRBV7-3; 11 nucleotides agree with TRBD1. Germline assignment: CDR1 SGHTA and CDR2 FQGTGA. This CDR3 is built from 14 residues. Losses at the gene ends were 5 bases for V and 4 bases for J; bases not matched to a gene: 3. Filled out from reference TRBV7-3 and TRBJ2-5, the complete variable domain reads GAGVSQTPSNKVTEKGKYVELRCDPISGHTALYWYRQSLGQGPEFLIYFQGTGAADDSGLPNDRFFAVRPEGSVSTLKIQRTERGDSAVYLCASSPGQGGETQYFGPGTRLLVL.

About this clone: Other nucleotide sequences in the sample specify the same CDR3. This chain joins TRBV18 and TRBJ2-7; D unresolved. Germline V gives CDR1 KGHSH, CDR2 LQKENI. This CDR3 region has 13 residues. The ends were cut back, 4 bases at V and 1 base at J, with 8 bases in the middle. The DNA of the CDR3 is TGTGCCAGCTCACGAGAGTCTTCCTACGAGCAGTACTTC. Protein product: CASSRESSYEQYF. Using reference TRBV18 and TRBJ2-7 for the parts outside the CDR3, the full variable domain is NAGVMQNPRHLVRRRGQEARLRCSPMKGHSHVYWYRQLPEEGLKFMVYLQKENIIDESGMPKERFSAEFPKEGPSILRIQQVVRGDSAAYFCASSRESSYEQYFGPGTRLTVT.

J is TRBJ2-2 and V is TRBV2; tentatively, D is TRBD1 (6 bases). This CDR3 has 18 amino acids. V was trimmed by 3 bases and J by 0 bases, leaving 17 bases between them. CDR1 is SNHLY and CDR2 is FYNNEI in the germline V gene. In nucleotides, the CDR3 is TGTGCCAGCAGTGAGGCCCCCTCCGGGACACCGAACACCGGGGAGCTGTTTTTT. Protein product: CASSEAPSGTPNTGELFF.

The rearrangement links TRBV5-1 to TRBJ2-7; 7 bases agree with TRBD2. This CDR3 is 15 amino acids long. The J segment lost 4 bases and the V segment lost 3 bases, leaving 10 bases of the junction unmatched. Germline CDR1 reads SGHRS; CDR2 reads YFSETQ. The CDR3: CASSSSSGRRYEQYF. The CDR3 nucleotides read TGCGCCAGCAGCTCCTCTAGCGGCCGACGGTACGAGCAGTACTTC.

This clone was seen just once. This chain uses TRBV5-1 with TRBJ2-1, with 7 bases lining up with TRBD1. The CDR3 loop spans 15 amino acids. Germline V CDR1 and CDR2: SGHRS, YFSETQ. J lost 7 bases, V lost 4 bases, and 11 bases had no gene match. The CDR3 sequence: CASSRTGPDPNEQFF. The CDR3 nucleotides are TGCGCCAGCAGCCGGACAGGTCCCGACCCGAATGAGCAGTTCTTC.